The rows below give T cell receptor beta chains drawn from one sample of a study of T cell repertoires in cytomegalovirus infection. Each CDR3 protein is one row after TCRdb ran MiXCR on the reads. The data show 350,000 to 500,000 distinct CDR3 sequences, with approximately 30% seen just once and about 13% held by the top ten. Sequenced input: PBMCs. The receptors here all came from a human donor in good health (CMV status not recorded). Some clones in this sample may be carry-over from other donors' samples. CDR3s include the opening cysteine and the closing phenylalanine or tryptophan. The D gene is left open where the match is weak. Size values are once, few and many counts, or a class for expanded clones, and some rows have none.

few	-	TRBV19	TRBJ1-1	TGTGCCAGTAGTATTGAGGCCTTGAACACTGAAGCTTTCTTT	CASSIEALNTEAFF
-	TRBD1	TRBV11-2	TRBJ2-7	TGTGCCAGCAGCTCTACCCCGGACAGGCGATACGCGCAGTACTTC	CASSSTPDRRYAQYF
few	-	TRBV27	TRBJ2-5	TGTGCCAGCAGTAGCGGCTCGAGGGGAGAGACCCAGTACTTC	CASSSGSRGETQYF
many	-	TRBV7-2	TRBJ1-1	TGTGCCAGCAGCTTAGGACCGGGAGGCGCCACTGAAGCTTTCTTT	CASSLGPGGATEAFF
-	-	TRBV7-6	TRBJ2-7	TGTGCCAGCAGCCCCTCCGAGGGTTACGAGCAGTACTTC	CASSPSEGYEQYF
few	-	TRBV12-3/TRBV12-4	TRBJ1-3	TGTGCCAGCAGCCAGAGCCAGTTGGGACCCAGGCAAGAAAACACCATATATTTT	CASSQSQLGPRQENTIYF
-	-	TRBV6-5	TRBJ2-3	TGTGCCAGCAGTGATTCCGGACTCCGCACAGATACGCAGTATTTT	CASSDSGLRTDTQYF
-	TRBD2	TRBV11-2	TRBJ2-3	TGTGCCAGCAGCTTAAAGTACGCTCTAGCGGGCGCACCTATCACAGATACGCAGTATTTT	CASSLKYALAGAPITDTQYF
-	-	TRBV10-3	TRBJ1-5	TGTGCCATCAGTGCAGGCGGGGGTAGCAATCAGCCCCAGCATTTT	CAISAGGGSNQPQHF
few	TRBD1	TRBV15	TRBJ1-6	TGTGCCACCAGCAGAGATGGACCCGACAGGGGCGCTTCACCCCTCCACTTT	CATSRDGPDRGASPLHF
-	-	TRBV7-6	TRBJ2-3	TGTGCCAGCAGCGTCCGCCCCACTCAGGGTACTGGTGGTGATACGCAGTATTTT	CASSVRPTQGTGGDTQYF
-	TRBD2	TRBV19	TRBJ2-7	TGTGCCTCATCCTGGGTGGGACTAGCCTACGAGCAGTACTTC	CASSWVGLAYEQYF
-	-	TRBV23-1	TRBJ2-7	TGCGCCAGCAGTCACTCCCGGTGGGGCTGTTACTACGAGCAGTACTTC	CASSHSRWGCYYEQYF
-	-	TRBV6-1	TRBJ1-1	TGTGCCAGCAGTACCCCTTGGGGGGCAGAGAACACTGAAGCTTTCTTT	CASSTPWGAENTEAFF
many	-	TRBV12-3/TRBV12-4	TRBJ2-5	TGTGCCAGCAGTCAGGGACTGCCCCGGGCGGGGACCCAGTACTTC	CASSQGLPRAGTQYF
-	TRBD1	TRBV29-1	TRBJ2-7	TGCAGCGCCATGACAGGGACCTCCTACGAGCAGTACTTC	CSAMTGTSYEQYF
few	TRBD1	TRBV4-2	TRBJ2-2	TGTGCCAGCAGCCAAGAGGACAGGACCTCCACCGGGGAGCTGTTTTTT	CASSQEDRTSTGELFF
-	-	TRBV7-9	TRBJ1-2	TGTGCCAGCAGCCCAATGCAGGGCTATGGCTACACCTTC	CASSPMQGYGYTF
-	TRBD2	TRBV27	TRBJ2-1	TGTGCCAGCAGCCGCAGCGGGGGGTCCTACAATGAGCAGTTCTTC	CASSRSGGSYNEQFF
-	-	TRBV12-3/TRBV12-4	TRBJ1-1	TGTGCCAGCAGCATCCAGGGGTGGGCTTTCTTT	CASSIQGWAFF
-	TRBD1	TRBV4-1	TRBJ2-5	TGCGCCAGCAGCCAAGGTGGGGCAGGAGGCAGGGGGCAGGAGACCCAGTACTTC	CASSQGGAGGRGQETQYF
many	-	TRBV7-2	TRBJ2-5	TGTGCCAGCAGCGACAGGCGGGCGGAGACCCAGTACTTC	CASSDRRAETQYF
few	-	TRBV6-1	TRBJ2-1	TGTGCCAGCAGTGCCAGGGACCGACAGGAGCAGTTCTTC	CASSARDRQEQFF
many	-	TRBV7-3	TRBJ2-1	TGTGCCAGCAGCCCCGAGGCACTAGCTAACAATGAGCAGTTCTTC	CASSPEALANNEQFF
many	-	TRBV28	TRBJ1-1	TGTGCCAGCAGTTTATTGGGTGTGGGGGAAGCTTTCTTT	CASSLLGVGEAFF
-	TRBD1	TRBV7-2	TRBJ2-3	TGTGCCAGCAGTACTGCTGGGACAGGGGCCACAGATACGCAGTATTTT	CASSTAGTGATDTQYF
few	-	TRBV7-6	TRBJ1-1	TGTGCCAGCAGCTATCAACAGGGCACTGAAGCTTTCTTT	CASSYQQGTEAFF
few	-	TRBV7-9	TRBJ1-4	TGTGCCAGCAGCTTAGACGAGAATGAAAAACTGTTTTTT	CASSLDENEKLFF
-	-	TRBV27	TRBJ2-3	TGTGCCACCGCGCGATGGAACACAGATACGCAGTATTTT	CATARWNTDTQYF
few	-	TRBV10-3	TRBJ1-1	TGTGCCATCAGTTTCGACGGGAACACTGAAGCTTTCTTT	CAISFDGNTEAFF
-	-	TRBV6-5	TRBJ1-4	TGTGCCAGCAGTCCCTCACGACAGGCAACTAATGAAAAACTGTTTTTT	CASSPSRQATNEKLFF
-	TRBD2	TRBV28	TRBJ2-1	TGTGCCAGCAGCCGTCGACTAGCGGGGGGGCTATACAATGAGCAGTTCTTC	CASSRRLAGGLYNEQFF
many	TRBD1	TRBV6-5	TRBJ1-6	TGTGCCAGCAGTTACTCGGACAGGGGTCGGGGTTCACCCCTCCACTTT	CASSYSDRGRGSPLHF
few	TRBD1	TRBV23-1	TRBJ2-2	TGCGCCAGCAGTCGGGACAGGGATAGCACCGGGGAGCTGTTTTTT	CASSRDRDSTGELFF
-	-	TRBV20-1	TRBJ2-3	TGCAGTGCTAGAGATTCGCCAGAGACGCAGTATTTT	CSARDSPETQYF
-	-	TRBV20-1	TRBJ1-5	TGCAGTGCTAGAGTCGCCCTGGGAAAGCAGCCCCAGCATTTT	CSARVALGKQPQHF
few	-	TRBV6-1	TRBJ1-2	TGTGCCAGCAGTGAACGGATGACAGCCAACATCACCCCTTATGGCTACACCTTC	CASSERMTANITPYGYTF